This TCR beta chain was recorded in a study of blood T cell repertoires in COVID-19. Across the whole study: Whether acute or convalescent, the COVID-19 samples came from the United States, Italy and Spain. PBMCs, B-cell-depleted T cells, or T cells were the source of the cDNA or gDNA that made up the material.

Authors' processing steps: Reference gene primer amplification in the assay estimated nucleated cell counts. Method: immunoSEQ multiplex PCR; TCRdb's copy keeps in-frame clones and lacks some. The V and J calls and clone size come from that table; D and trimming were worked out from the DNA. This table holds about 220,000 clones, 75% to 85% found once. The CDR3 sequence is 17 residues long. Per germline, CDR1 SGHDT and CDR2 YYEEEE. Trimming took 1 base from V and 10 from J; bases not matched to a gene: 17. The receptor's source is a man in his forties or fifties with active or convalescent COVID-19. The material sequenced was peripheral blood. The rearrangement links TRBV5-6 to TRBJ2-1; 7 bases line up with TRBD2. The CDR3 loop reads CASSLYKGGSVAWEQFF. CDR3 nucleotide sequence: TGTGCCAGCAGCTTGTACAAGGGCGGGAGCGTCGCATGGGAGCAGTTCTTC.